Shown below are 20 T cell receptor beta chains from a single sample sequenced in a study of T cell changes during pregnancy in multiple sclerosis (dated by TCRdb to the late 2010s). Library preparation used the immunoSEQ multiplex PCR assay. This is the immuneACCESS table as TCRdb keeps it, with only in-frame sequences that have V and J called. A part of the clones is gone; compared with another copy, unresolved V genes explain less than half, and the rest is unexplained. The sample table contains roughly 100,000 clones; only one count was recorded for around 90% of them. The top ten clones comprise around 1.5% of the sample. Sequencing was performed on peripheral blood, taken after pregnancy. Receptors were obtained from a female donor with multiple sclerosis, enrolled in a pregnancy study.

This CDR3 is CASSWFATGTANSPLHF. The CDR3 bases are TGCGCCAGCAGCTGGTTTGCTACCGGGACAGCCAATTCACCCCTCCACTTT. The genes are TRBV5-1 and TRBJ1-6, with TRBD1 identical over 7 bases. The CDR3 spans 17 residues. Germline V lookup: CDR1 SGHRS, CDR2 YFSETQ. Trimming at V came to 3 bases and at J to 7 bases, leaving 13 bases not matched to a gene.

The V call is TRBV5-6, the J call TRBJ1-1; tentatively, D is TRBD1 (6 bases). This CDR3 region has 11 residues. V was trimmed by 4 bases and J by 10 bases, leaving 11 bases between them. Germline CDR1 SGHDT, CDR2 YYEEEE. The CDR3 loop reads CASSATGLAFF. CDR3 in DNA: TGTGCCAGCAGCGCCACAGGGCTAGCTTTCTTT.

The CDR3 region has the DNA TGTGCCAGCAGGTCTTTGACTAGCGGGAGGGCCAAAGAGACCCAGTACTTC. Encoded protein: CASRSLTSGRAKETQYF. The gene calls are TRBV27 and TRBJ2-5; the match to TRBD2 covers 14 bases. The germline CDR1 and CDR2 sequences are MNHEY and SMNVEV (reference sequence). CDR3 size: 17 residues. The junction had 9 bases not matched to a gene; V was cut back by 6 bases and J by 3 bases.

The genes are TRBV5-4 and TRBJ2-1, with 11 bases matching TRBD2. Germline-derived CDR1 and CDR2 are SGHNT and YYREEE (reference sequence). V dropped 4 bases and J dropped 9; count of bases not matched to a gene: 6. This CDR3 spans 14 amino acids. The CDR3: CASSRLAGGGEQFF. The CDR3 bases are TGTGCCAGCAGCCGTCTAGCGGGGGGAGGTGAGCAGTTCTTC.

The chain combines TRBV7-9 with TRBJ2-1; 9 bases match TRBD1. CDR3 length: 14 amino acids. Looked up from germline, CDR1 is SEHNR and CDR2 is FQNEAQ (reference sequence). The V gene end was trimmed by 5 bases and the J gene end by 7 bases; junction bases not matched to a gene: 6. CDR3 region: CASSPGQGWNEQFF. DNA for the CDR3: TGTGCCAGCAGCCCGGGACAGGGCTGGAATGAGCAGTTCTTC.

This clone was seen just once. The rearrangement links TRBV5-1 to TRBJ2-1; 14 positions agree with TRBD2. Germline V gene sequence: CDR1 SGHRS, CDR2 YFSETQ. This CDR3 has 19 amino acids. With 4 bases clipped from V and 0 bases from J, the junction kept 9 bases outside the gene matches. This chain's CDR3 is CASSHGTSGGLPSYNEQFF. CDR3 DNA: TGCGCCAGCAGCCACGGGACTAGCGGGGGTCTTCCCTCCTACAATGAGCAGTTCTTC.

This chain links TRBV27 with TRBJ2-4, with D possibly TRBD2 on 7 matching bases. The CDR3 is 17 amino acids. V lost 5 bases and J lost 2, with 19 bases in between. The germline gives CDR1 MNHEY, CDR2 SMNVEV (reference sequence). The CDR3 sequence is CASSPLGGGGTKNIQYF. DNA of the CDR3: TGTGCCAGCAGTCCGCTGGGGGGGGGCGGAACCAAAAACATTCAGTACTTC.

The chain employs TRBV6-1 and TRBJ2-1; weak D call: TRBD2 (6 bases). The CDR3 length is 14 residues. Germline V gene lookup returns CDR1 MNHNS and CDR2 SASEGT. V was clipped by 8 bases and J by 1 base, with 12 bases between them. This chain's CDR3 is CASGSGESYNEQFF. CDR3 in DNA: TGTGCCAGCGGGTCGGGGGAGTCCTACAATGAGCAGTTCTTC.

The CDR3: CASTPGGRAGELFF. CDR3 nucleotides: TGTGCCAGTACCCCAGGCGGGCGCGCCGGGGAGCTGTTTTTT. The chain carries TRBV19 and TRBJ2-2, with D possibly being TRBD2 (5 bases). Germline V gene data show CDR1 as LNHDA and CDR2 as SQIVND (reference sequence). V gave up 7 bases and J gave up 6 bases, with 15 bases separating them. The CDR3 is made up of 14 amino acids.

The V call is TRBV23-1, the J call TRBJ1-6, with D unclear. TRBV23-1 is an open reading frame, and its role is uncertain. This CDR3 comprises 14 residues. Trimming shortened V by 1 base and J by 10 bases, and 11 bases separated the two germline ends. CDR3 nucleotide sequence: TGCGCCAGCAGTCAATTAAATATTTCCTCACCCCTCCACTTT. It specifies CASSQLNISSPLHF.

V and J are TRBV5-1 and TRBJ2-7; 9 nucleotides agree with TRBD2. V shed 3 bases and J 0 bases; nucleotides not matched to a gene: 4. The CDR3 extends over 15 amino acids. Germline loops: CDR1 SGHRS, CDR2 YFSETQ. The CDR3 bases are TGCGCCAGCAGCTCCCTAGCGGGAAGCTCCTACGAGCAGTACTTC. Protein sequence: CASSSLAGSSYEQYF.

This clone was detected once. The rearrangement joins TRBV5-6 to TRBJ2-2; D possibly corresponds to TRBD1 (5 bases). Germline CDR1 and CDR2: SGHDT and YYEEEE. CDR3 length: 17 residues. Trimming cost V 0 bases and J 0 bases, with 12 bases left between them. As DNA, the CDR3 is TGTGCCAGCAGCTTGGAAGGCATGACAGCGAACACCGGGGAGCTGTTTTTT. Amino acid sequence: CASSLEGMTANTGELFF.

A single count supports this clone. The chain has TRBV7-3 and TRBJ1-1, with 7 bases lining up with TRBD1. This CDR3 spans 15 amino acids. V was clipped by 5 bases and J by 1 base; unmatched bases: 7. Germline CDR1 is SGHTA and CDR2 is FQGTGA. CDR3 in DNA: TGTGCCAGCAGCCTATACAGGGGCCCGAACACTGAAGCTTTCTTT. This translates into CASSLYRGPNTEAFF.

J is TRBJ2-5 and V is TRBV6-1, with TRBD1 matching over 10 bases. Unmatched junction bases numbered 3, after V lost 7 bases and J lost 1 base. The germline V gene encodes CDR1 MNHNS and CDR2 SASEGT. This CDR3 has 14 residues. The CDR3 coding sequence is TGTGCCAGCATTTGGACAGGGGGCCAAGAGACCCAGTACTTC. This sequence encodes CASIWTGGQETQYF.

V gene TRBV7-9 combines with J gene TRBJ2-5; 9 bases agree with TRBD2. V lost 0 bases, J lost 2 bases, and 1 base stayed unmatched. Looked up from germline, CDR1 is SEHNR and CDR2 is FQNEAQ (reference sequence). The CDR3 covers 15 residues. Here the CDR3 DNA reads TGTGCCAGCAGCTTAGCGGCGGGAGGGCAAGAGACCCAGTACTTC. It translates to CASSLAAGGQETQYF.

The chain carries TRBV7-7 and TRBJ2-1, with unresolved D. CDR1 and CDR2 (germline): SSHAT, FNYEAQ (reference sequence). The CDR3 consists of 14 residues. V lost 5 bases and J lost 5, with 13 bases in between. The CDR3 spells CASSAFHGHNEQFF. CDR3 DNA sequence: TGTGCCAGCAGCGCCTTCCATGGGCACAATGAGCAGTTCTTC.

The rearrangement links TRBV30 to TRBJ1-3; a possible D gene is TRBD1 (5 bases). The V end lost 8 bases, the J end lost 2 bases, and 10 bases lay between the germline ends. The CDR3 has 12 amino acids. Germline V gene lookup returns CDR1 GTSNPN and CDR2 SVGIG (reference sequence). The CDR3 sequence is CAGGTAGNTIYF. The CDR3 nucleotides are TGTGCCGGCGGGACTGCTGGAAACACCATATATTTT. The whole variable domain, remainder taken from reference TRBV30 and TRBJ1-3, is SQTIHQWPATLVQPVGSPLSLECTVEGTSNPNLYWYRQAAGRGLQLLFYSVGIGQISSEVPQNLSASRPQDRQFILSSKKLLLSDSGFYLCAGGTAGNTIYFGEGSWLTVV.

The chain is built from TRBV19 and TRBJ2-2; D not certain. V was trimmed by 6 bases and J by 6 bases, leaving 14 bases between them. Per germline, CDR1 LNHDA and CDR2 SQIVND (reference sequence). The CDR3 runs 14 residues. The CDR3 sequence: CASRPTESPGELFF. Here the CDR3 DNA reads TGTGCCAGTAGGCCCACCGAGTCTCCCGGGGAGCTGTTTTTT. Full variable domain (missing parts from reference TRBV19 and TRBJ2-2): DGGITQSPKYLFRKEGQNVTLSCEQNLNHDAMYWYRQDPGQGLRLIYYSQIVNDFQKGDIAEGYSVSREKKESFPLTVTSAQKNPTAFYLCASRPTESPGELFFGEGSRLTVL.

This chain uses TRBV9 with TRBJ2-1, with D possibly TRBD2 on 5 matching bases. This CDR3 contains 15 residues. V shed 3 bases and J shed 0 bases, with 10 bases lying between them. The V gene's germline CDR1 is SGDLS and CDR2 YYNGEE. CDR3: CASSAGLSSYNEQFF. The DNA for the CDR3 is TGTGCCAGCAGCGCGGGGTTGAGCTCCTACAATGAGCAGTTCTTC.

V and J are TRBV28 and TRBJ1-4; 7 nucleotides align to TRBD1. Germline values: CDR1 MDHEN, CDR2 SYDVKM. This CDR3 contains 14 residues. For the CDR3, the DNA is TGTGCAGCGGGAGGTTCGTCAGGGGGTGAAAAACTGTTTTTT. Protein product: CAAGGSSGGEKLFF.